One T cell receptor (beta chain) is described in this entry. Its antigen is undetermined. At collection, donors were nominally healthy, but unrecorded immune exposures were probable. The data were taken from a study of cytomegalovirus exposure and HLA in healthy donors. The CDR3 totals 17 residues. CDR1 is SGHTA and CDR2 is FQGNSA in the germline V gene. With V trimmed by 2 bases and J by 0 bases, 7 bases remained unmatched. PCR was performed using 60 Vbeta and 13 Jbeta primers. Assay used: immunoSEQ multiplex PCR; TCRdb lists only in-frame clones, some missing. The sample consists of some 170,000 clones, roughly four fifths of them appearing once. Study-wide points: For most TCR beta V segments, an earlier analysis put the productive rate at about 87% or about 30% of the time. In a later analysis, specific HLA alleles were associated with 15,000 to 20,000 TCR beta sequences at a 0.05 false discovery rate.

The clonotype comes from a man in his sixties in good health and CMV-seronegative. This chain connects TRBV7-2 to TRBJ2-4; 7 bases agree with TRBD2. Source material: PBMCs. This chain's CDR3 is CASSLTGGGGAKNIQYF. The CDR3 nucleotides are TGTGCCAGCAGCTTAACAGGCGGGGGAGGAGCCAAAAACATTCAGTACTTC.